The entry below gives a single T cell receptor beta chain sequence along with its context. This record comes from a study of blood T cell repertoires in COVID-19. Here immunoSEQ multiplex PCR was the method, and the copy in TCRdb shows in-frame clones only, minus some. This repertoire shows about 250,000 clones, 88% found once; its top ten account for about 1.3%. The sequence was collected from an elderly man with acute or convalescent COVID-19. The sample taken for sequencing was peripheral blood.

CDR3 DNA sequence: TGTGCCAGCAGCATCGGACAGTTTTTCGAGCAGTACTTC. It yields the protein CASSIGQFFEQYF. The V and J genes are TRBV7-2 and TRBJ2-7; perhaps TRBD1 as D (6 bases). CDR1 and CDR2 (germline): SGHTA, FQGNSA. This CDR3 contains 13 residues. Trimming stripped 5 bases from V and 6 bases from J, with 14 bases between. The full variable domain, in which reference TRBV7-2 and TRBJ2-7 provide the parts outside the CDR3, is GAGVSQSPSNKVTEKGKDVELRCDPISGHTALYWYRQSLGQGLEFLIYFQGNSAPDKSGLPSDRFSAERTGGSVSTLTIQRTQQEDSAVYLCASSIGQFFEQYFGPGTRLTVT.